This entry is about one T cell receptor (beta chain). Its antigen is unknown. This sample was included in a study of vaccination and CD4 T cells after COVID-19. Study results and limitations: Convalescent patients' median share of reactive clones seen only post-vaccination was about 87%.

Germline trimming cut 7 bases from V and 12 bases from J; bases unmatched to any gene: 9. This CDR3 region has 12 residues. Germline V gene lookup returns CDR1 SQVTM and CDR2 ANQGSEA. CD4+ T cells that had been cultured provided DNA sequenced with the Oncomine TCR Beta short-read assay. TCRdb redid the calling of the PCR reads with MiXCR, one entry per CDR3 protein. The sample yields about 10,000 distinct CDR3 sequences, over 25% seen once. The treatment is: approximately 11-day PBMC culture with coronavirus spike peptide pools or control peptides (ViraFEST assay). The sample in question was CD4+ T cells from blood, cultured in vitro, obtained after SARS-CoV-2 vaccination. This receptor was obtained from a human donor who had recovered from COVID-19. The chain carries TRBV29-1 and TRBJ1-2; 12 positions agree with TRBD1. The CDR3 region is CSATGQGAYHTF. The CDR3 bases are TGCAGCGCTACGGGACAGGGGGCTTATCACACCTTC.